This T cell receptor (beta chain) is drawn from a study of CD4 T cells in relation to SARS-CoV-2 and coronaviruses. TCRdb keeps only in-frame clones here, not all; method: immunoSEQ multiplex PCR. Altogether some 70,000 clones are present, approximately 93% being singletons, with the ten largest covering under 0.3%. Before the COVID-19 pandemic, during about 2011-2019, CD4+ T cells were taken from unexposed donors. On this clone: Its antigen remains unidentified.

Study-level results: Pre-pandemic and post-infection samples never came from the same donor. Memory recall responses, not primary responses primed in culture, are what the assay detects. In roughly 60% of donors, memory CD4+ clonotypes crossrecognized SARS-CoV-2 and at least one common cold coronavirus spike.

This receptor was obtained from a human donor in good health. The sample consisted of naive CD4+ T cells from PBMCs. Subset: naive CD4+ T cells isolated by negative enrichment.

The DNA of the CDR3 is TGTGCCAGCACCAGTAGAGAGACCCAGTACTTC. It yields the protein CASTSRETQYF. The J gene is TRBJ2-5, the V gene TRBV12-3 or TRBV12-4; no clear D gene. The V gene lost 7 bases and the J gene lost 4 bases, with 7 bases spanning the gap. This CDR3 has 11 amino acids.